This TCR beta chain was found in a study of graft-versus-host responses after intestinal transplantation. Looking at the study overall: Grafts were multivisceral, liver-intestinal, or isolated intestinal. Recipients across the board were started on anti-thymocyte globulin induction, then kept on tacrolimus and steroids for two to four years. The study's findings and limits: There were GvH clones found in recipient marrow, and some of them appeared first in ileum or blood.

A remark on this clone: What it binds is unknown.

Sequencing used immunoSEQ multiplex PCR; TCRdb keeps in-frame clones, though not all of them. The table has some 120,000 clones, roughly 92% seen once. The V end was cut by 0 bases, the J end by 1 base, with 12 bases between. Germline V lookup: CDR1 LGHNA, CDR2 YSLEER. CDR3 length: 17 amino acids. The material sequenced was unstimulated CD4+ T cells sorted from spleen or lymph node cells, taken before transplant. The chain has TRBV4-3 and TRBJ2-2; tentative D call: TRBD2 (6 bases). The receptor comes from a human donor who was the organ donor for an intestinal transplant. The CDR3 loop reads CASSQEGSRGNTGELFF. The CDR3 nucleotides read TGCGCCAGCAGCCAAGAAGGCTCGCGGGGGAACACCGGGGAGCTGTTTTTT.